These T cell receptor beta chains were read from a single sample in a study of T cell responses to AZD1222 COVID-19 vaccine. Sequenced by immunoSEQ multiplex PCR; TCRdb stores in-frame clones only, minus some. This sample carries 150,000 to 200,000 clones, approximately 90% of them seen once, and the ten largest clones take approximately 4.8%. Sequenced here: peripheral blood, sampled on day 0 of AZD1222 vaccination. These receptors all come from an adult in good health. Both conserved end residues are part of each CDR3. D genes are given only for firm matches. The size field is filled for only some rows; it gives once, few, many or a size class.

>.|19|.|TRBV19|TRBJ1-2
TGTGCCAGTAGTATAAGCGGGGGAATCAACAGGCCCACGAACTATGGCTACACCTTC
CASSISGGINRPTNYGYTF
>.|15|.|TRBV7-2|TRBJ1-2
TGTGCCAGCAGCTTAGGTCCAGGGGTATACTATGGCTACACCTTC
CASSLGPGVYYGYTF
>.|15|TRBD2|TRBV19|TRBJ2-1
TGTGCCAGTAGCCTTAGCGGGAGCGTCTACAATGAGCAGTTCTTC
CASSLSGSVYNEQFF
>.|13|.|TRBV5-4|TRBJ1-1
TGTGCCAGCAGCCAACCTATGAACACTGAAGCTTTCTTT
CASSQPMNTEAFF
>.|14|.|TRBV19|TRBJ1-5
TGTGCCAGTAGTATTGCAGGGGACAATCAGCCCCAGCATTTT
CASSIAGDNQPQHF
>.|16|.|TRBV4-1|TRBJ2-3
TGCGCCAGCAGCCAAGAACTAGCATTAGGAGCAGATACGCAGTATTTT
CASSQELALGADTQYF
>.|14|.|TRBV6-5|TRBJ2-7
TGTGCCAGCAGTCCCGGACAGGACTACTACGAGCAGTACTTC
CASSPGQDYYEQYF
>.|16|TRBD1|TRBV5-4|TRBJ1-6
TGTGCCAGCAGCTTGTGGGCAGGGGGCGCGAGTTCACCCCTCCACTTT
CASSLWAGGASSPLHF
>.|13|.|TRBV19|TRBJ1-1
TGTGCCAGTAGTATTAGACCGAACTACGAAGCTTTCTTT
CASSIRPNYEAFF
>.|16|.|TRBV28|TRBJ2-1
TGTGCCAGCAGTTTCCTCGGTGGGACGGAGCCCAATGAGCAGTTCTTC
CASSFLGGTEPNEQFF
>.|13|TRBD1|TRBV30|TRBJ1-2
TGTGCCTGGAGTGTTGCAGGGGGGTATGGCTACACCTTC
CAWSVAGGYGYTF
>once|15|.|TRBV24-1|TRBJ2-1
TGTGCCACCAGTGTAGTCGGGCAGGGCTACAATGAGCAGTTCTTC
CATSVVGQGYNEQFF
>.|16|TRBD2|TRBV11-3|TRBJ2-7
TGTGCCAGCAGCTTAACGGGCGTAGCGGGTGACTACGAGCAGTACTTC
CASSLTGVAGDYEQYF
>.|14|.|TRBV30|TRBJ1-6
TGTGCCTGGAGTGTACTCCAACATAATTCACCCCTCCACTTT
CAWSVLQHNSPLHF
>.|13|.|TRBV14|TRBJ2-7
TGTGCCAGCAGCCAAGAGGTGGCGGGCGAGCAGTACTTC
CASSQEVAGEQYF
>.|15|TRBD1|TRBV5-1|TRBJ1-5
TGCGCCAGCAGCTTAACAGGGGACCCGGAGCAGCCCCAGCATTTT
CASSLTGDPEQPQHF
>.|14|.|TRBV19|TRBJ1-1
TGTGCCAGTACTTTGAGGGACTTGGGCACTGAAGCTTTCTTT
CASTLRDLGTEAFF
>once|17|.|TRBV15|TRBJ2-5
TGTGCCACCAGCAGAGAGAGCCAACTAGTGATCCCGACGACCCAGTACTTC
CATSRESQLVIPTTQYF
>.|14|.|TRBV7-2|TRBJ1-1
TGTGCCAGCACCCCAGCCAGGGGAGGCACTGAAGCTTTCTTT
CASTPARGGTEAFF
>once|17|TRBD2|TRBV9|TRBJ2-3
TGTGCCAGCAGCGTAGCAGTAGCGGGAGCTTCCACAGATACGCAGTATTTT
CASSVAVAGASTDTQYF
>.|14|.|TRBV7-2|TRBJ2-5
TGTGCCAGCAGCTCCGCCGGAGTCGCAGAGACCCAGTACTTC
CASSSAGVAETQYF
>.|14|TRBD1|TRBV9|TRBJ2-7
TGTGCCAGCAGCGCAGGGACAGGGACCTACGAGCAGTACTTC
CASSAGTGTYEQYF
>.|17|TRBD1|TRBV6-2/TRBV6-3|TRBJ1-1
TGTGCCAGCAGTCCACTACAGGGGGCGAATACGAGGACTGAAGCTTTCTTT
CASSPLQGANTRTEAFF
>.|16|.|TRBV4-1|TRBJ2-3
TGCGCCAGCAGCCAGGGACGCTCAGGTGGCACAGATACGCAGTATTTT
CASSQGRSGGTDTQYF
>.|17|TRBD1|TRBV15|TRBJ1-2
TGTGCCACCACGGAAGGGGGGACAGGGGGCGCGTTCCGTGGCTACACCTTC
CATTEGGTGGAFRGYTF
>once|14|.|TRBV7-2|TRBJ1-6
TGTGCCAGCAGCTTAGACCCGCAGGGTTCACCCCTCCACTTT
CASSLDPQGSPLHF
>once|15|.|TRBV6-5|TRBJ2-1
TGTGCCAGCAGTCATCCCCGGCTAGGGGCCAATGAGCAGTTCTTC
CASSHPRLGANEQFF
>.|14|.|TRBV18|TRBJ2-3
TGTGCCAGCTCACCACCGCAAGGTACAGATACGCAGTATTTT
CASSPPQGTDTQYF
>.|13|.|TRBV13|TRBJ2-2
TGTGCCAGCACCCCGTGGGGTGCCGGGGAGCTGTTTTTT
CASTPWGAGELFF
>.|15|.|TRBV4-1|TRBJ2-5
TGCGCCAGCAGCCAAGAGCCTCAGATACAAGAGACCCAGTACTTC
CASSQEPQIQETQYF
>.|13|.|TRBV24-1|TRBJ2-7
TGTGCCACCAGTGCTGGCGGAGCTCGACAGCAGTACTTC
CATSAGGARQQYF
>.|14|.|TRBV27|TRBJ2-1
TGTGCCAGCAGTTGGAGCCCCTTGGACAATGAGCAGTTCTTC
CASSWSPLDNEQFF